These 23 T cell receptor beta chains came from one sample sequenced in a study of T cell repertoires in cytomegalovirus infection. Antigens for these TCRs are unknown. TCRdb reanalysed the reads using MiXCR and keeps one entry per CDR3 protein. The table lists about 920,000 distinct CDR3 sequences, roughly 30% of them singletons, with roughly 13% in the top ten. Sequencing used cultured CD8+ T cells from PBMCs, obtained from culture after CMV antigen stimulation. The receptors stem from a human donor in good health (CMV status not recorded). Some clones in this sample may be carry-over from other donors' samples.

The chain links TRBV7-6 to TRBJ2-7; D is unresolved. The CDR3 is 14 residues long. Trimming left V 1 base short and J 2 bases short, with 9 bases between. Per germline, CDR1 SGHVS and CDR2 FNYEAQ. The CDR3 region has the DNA TGTGCCAGCAGCTTAGGTGGGGAAACCTACGAGCAGTACTTC. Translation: CASSLGGETYEQYF. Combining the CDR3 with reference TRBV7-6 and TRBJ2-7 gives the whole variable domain GAGVSQSPRYKVTKRGQDVALRCDPISGHVSLYWYRQALGQGPEFLTYFNYEAQQDKSGLPNDRFSAERPEGSISTLTIQRTEQRDSAMYRCASSLGGETYEQYFGPGTRLTVT.

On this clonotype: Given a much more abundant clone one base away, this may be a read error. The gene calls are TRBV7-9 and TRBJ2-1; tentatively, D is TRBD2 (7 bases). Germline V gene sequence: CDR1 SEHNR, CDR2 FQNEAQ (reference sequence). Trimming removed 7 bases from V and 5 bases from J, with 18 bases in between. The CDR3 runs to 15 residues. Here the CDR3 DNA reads TGTGCCAGCATCTCTGGGGGGGCTTCCGACAATGAGCAGTTCTTC. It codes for CASISGGASDNEQFF.

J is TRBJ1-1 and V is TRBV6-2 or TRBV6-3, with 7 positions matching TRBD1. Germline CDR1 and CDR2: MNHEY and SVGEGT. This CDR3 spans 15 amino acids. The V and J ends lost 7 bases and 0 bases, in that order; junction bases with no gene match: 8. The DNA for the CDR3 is TGTGCCAGCAAAATCAGACAGGGATTGAACACTGAAGCTTTCTTT. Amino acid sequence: CASKIRQGLNTEAFF.

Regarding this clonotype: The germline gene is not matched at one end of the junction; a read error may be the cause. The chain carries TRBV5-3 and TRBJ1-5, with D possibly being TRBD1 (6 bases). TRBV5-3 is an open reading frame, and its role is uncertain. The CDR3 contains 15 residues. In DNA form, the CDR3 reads TGTGCCAGCAGCTTAGGGGGGGTCGTCAATCAGCCCCAGCATTTT. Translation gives CASSLGGVVNQPQHF.

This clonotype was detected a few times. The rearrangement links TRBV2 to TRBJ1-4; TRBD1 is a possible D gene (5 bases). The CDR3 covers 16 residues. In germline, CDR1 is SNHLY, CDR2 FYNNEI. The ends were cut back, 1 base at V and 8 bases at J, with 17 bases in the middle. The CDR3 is CASSEVRGTQGEKLFF. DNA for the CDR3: TGTGCCAGCAGTGAAGTGCGAGGGACGCAAGGAGAAAAACTGTTTTTT.

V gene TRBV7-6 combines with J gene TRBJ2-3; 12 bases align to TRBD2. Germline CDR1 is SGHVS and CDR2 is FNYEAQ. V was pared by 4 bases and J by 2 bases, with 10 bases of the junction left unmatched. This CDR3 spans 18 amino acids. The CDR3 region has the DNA TGTGCCAGCAGCTCCGTATTAAGGACTAGCGGGGCCACAGATACGCAGTATTTT. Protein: CASSSVLRTSGATDTQYF. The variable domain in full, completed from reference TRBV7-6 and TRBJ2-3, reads GAGVSQSPRYKVTKRGQDVALRCDPISGHVSLYWYRQALGQGPEFLTYFNYEAQQDKSGLPNDRFSAERPEGSISTLTIQRTEQRDSAMYRCASSSVLRTSGATDTQYFGPGTRLTVL.

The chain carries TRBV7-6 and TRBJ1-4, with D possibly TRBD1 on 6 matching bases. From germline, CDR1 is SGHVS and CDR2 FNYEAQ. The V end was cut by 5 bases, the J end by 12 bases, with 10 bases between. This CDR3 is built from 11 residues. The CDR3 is CASSQGMELFF. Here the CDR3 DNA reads TGTGCCAGCAGCCAGGGGATGGAACTGTTTTTT.

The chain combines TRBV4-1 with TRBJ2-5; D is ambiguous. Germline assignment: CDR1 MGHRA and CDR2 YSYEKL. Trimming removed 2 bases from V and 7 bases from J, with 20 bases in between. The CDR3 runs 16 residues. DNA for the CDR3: TGCGCCAGCAGCCAACCCCCGGTTGGAGAAAAGACGACCCAGTACTTC. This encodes CASSQPPVGEKTTQYF.

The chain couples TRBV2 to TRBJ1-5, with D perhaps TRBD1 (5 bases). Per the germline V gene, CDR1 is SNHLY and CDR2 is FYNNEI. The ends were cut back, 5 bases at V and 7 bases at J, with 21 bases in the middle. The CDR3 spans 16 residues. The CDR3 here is CASSLTGRTPQQPQHF. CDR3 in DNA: TGTGCCAGCAGTCTGACGGGGCGAACACCGCAGCAGCCCCAGCATTTT.

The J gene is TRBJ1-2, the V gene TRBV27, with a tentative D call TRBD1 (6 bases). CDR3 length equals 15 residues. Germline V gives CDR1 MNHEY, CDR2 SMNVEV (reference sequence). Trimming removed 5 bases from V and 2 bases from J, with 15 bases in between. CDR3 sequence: CASSAINRANYGYTF. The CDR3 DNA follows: TGTGCCAGCAGTGCCATAAACAGGGCGAACTATGGCTACACCTTC.

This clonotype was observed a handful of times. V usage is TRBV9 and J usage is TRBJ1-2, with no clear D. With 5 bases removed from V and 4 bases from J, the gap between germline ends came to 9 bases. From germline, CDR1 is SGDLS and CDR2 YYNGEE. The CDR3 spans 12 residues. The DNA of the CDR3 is TGTGCCAGCAGGGAGGGTTCCTATGGCTACACCTTC. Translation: CASREGSYGYTF.

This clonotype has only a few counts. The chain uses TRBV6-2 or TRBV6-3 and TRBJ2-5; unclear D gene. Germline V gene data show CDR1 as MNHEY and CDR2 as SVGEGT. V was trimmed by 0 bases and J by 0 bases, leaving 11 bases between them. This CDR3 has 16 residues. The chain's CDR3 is CASSYSKSVYQETQYF. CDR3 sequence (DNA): TGTGCCAGCAGTTACTCGAAGTCCGTGTACCAAGAGACCCAGTACTTC.

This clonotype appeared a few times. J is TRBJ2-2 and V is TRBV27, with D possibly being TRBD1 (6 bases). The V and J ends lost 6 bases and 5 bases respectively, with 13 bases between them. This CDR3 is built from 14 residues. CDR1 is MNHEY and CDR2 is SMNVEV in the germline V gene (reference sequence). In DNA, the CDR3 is TGTGCCAGCAGAGAAAACAGGGTTACCGGGGAGCTGTTTTTT. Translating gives CASRENRVTGELFF.

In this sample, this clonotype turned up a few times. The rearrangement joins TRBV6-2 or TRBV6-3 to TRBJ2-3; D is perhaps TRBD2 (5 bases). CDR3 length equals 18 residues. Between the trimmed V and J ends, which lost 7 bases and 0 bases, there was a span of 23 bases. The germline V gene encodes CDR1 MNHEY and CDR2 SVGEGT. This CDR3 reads CASTIGERYLSSTDTQYF. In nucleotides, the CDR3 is TGTGCCAGCACCATCGGAGAGCGGTACCTCTCTAGCACAGATACGCAGTATTTT.

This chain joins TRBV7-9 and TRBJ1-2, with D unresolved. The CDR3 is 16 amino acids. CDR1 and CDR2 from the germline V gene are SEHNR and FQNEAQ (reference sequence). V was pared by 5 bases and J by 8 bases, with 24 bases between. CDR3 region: CASSPGIQAKLRGYTF. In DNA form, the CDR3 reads TGTGCCAGCAGCCCCGGGATTCAAGCCAAATTAAGGGGCTACACCTTC.

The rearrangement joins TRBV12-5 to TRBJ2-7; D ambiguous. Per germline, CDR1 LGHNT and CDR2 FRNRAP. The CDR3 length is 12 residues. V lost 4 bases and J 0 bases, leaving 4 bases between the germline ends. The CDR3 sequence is CASGSDSYEQYF. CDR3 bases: TGTGCTAGTGGTTCCGACTCCTACGAGCAGTACTTC.

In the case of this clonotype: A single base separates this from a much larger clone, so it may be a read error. CDR3: CTSSAGQGPSYEQYF. The DNA of the CDR3 is TGTACCAGTAGTGCTGGACAGGGCCCCTCCTACGAGCAGTACTTC. This rearrangement joins TRBV19 to TRBJ2-7; TRBD1 matches 8 bases. Germline-derived CDR1 and CDR2 are LNHDA and SQIVND (reference sequence). The CDR3 sequence is 15 residues long.

CDR3 protein: CASGRRGPGDTQYF. CDR3 DNA sequence: TGTGCCAGCGGGAGGCGGGGCCCTGGGGATACGCAGTATTTT. V and J are TRBV27 and TRBJ2-3; D is perhaps TRBD2 (6 bases). From germline, CDR1 is MNHEY and CDR2 SMNVEV (reference sequence). This CDR3 spans 14 amino acids. With 8 bases removed from V and 6 bases from J, the gap between germline ends came to 18 bases.

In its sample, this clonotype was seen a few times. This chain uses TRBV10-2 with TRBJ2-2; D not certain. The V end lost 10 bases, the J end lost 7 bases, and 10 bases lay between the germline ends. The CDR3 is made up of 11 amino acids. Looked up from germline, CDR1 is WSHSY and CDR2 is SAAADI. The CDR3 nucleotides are TGCGCCACCTTAGAAGTCGGGGAGCTGTTTTTT. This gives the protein CATLEVGELFF.

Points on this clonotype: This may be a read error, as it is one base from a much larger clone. The CDR3 DNA sequence: TGTGCCAACAGTCCGGGACAGGGACGTTCCTACAATGAGCAGTTCTTC. Residues: CANSPGQGRSYNEQFF. The chain employs TRBV12-3 or TRBV12-4 and TRBJ2-1; 9 positions match TRBD1. CDR3 length: 16 amino acids.

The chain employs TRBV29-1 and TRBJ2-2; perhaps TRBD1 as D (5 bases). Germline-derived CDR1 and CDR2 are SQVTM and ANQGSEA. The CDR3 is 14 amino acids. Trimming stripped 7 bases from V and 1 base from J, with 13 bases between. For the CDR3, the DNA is TGCAGCGCCACAGGTACCGTGAACACCGGGGAGCTGTTTTTT. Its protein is CSATGTVNTGELFF.

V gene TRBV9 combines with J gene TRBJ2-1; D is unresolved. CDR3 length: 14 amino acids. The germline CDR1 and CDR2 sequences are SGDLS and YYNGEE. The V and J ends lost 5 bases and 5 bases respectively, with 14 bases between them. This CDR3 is CASSSRSGNNEQFF. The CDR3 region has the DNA TGTGCCAGCAGTAGCAGGTCTGGTAACAATGAGCAGTTCTTC.

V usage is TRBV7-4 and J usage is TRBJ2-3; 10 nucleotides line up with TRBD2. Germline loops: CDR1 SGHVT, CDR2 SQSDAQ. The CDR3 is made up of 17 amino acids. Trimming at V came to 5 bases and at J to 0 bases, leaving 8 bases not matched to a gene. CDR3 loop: CASSTILAGLSTDTQYF. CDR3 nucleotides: TGTGCCAGCAGCACAATACTAGCGGGACTTAGCACAGATACGCAGTATTTT.